The 30 T cell receptor beta chains below come from one sample, sequenced in a study of control samples from healthy donors and cancer patients. This table comes from immunoSEQ multiplex PCR, and its TCRdb copy is limited to in-frame clones, with some not included. The sample gives around 58,000 clones, approximately 95% of which show up once; 0.9% to 1.2% is in the top ten. The source material was blood. The source of these receptors is a young woman in good health.

V usage is TRBV13 and J usage is TRBJ1-2; D is unclear. The CDR3 contains 12 residues. Trimming took 4 bases from V and 4 from J, leaving 7 bases between them. Germline loops: CDR1 PRHDT, CDR2 FYEKMQ (reference sequence). CDR3 coding DNA: TGTGCCAGCAGCTCGGAAGCCTATGGCTACACCTTC. Protein: CASSSEAYGYTF.

This chain links TRBV5-1 with TRBJ1-2; D unclear. CDR1 and CDR2 from the germline V gene are SGHRS and YFSETQ. The CDR3 is 11 residues long. Trimming shortened V by 3 bases and J by 3 bases, and 3 bases separated the two germline ends. The CDR3 spells CASSSDYGYTF. The CDR3 region has the DNA TGCGCCAGCAGCTCCGACTATGGCTACACCTTC.

The V call is TRBV3-1 (or the pseudogene TRBV3-2), the J call TRBJ2-1; 8 bases agree with TRBD2. Germline-derived CDR1 and CDR2 are LGHDT and YNNKEL (reference sequence). J was trimmed by 12 bases and V by 5 bases; bases with no gene match: 12. The length of the CDR3 is 14 residues. The CDR3 loop reads CASSMGQRGKSQFF. CDR3 nucleotide sequence: TGTGCCAGCAGCATGGGCCAGCGGGGGAAATCGCAGTTCTTC.

This rearrangement joins TRBV6-2 or TRBV6-3 to TRBJ1-2, with 7 bases aligning to TRBD1. The germline CDR1 and CDR2 sequences are MNHEY and SVGEGT. This CDR3 spans 15 amino acids. The V gene end was trimmed by 5 bases and the J gene end by 1 base; junction bases not matched to a gene: 7. The CDR3 nucleotides are TGTGCCAGCAGTCCCTCGGGACAGAGTAACTATGGCTACACCTTC. Translation: CASSPSGQSNYGYTF.

This clone came up once. This sequence joins TRBV3-1 (or the pseudogene TRBV3-2) and TRBJ1-6; D uncertain. The CDR3 covers 14 residues. Between the trimmed V and J ends, which lost 7 bases and 4 bases, there was a span of 11 bases. The germline V gene has CDR1 LGHDT and CDR2 YNNKEL (reference sequence). The CDR3 region is CASMGRDYNSPLHF. The CDR3 DNA sequence: TGTGCCAGCATGGGGAGGGATTATAATTCACCCCTCCACTTT.

The V and J genes are TRBV6-5 and TRBJ1-2; D gene ambiguous. Germline CDR1 MNHEY, CDR2 SVGAGI. Trimming cost V 8 bases and J 0 bases, with 16 bases left between them. The CDR3 has 15 residues. The CDR3: CASRLAWEANYGYTF. CDR3 DNA: TGTGCCAGCCGACTTGCGTGGGAAGCTAACTATGGCTACACCTTC.

This clone appeared once. The chain employs TRBV28 and TRBJ2-7; D is unresolved. CDR1 and CDR2 from the germline V gene are MDHEN and SYDVKM. The CDR3 is made up of 11 amino acids. Trimming cost V 5 bases and J 2 bases, with 4 bases left between them. CDR3 bases: TGTGCCAGCAGTACCACCTACGAGCAGTACTTC. Its protein is CASSTTYEQYF.

This chain connects TRBV28 to TRBJ1-2; a possible D gene is TRBD1 (5 bases). The V gene's germline CDR1 is MDHEN and CDR2 SYDVKM. The CDR3 has 15 residues. V was clipped by 4 bases and J by 2 bases, with 14 bases between them. The CDR3 protein is CASSSTGTANYGYTF. Written as DNA, the CDR3 is TGTGCCAGCAGTTCCACAGGAACCGCCAACTATGGCTACACCTTC.

The V and J genes are TRBV6-6 and TRBJ1-2; D is undetermined. With 2 bases removed from V and 5 bases from J, the gap between germline ends came to 12 bases. This CDR3 comprises 14 residues. Germline CDR1 and CDR2: MNHNY and SVGAGI (reference sequence). Here the CDR3 reads CASSYGQEGYGYTF. CDR3 DNA sequence: TGTGCCAGCAGTTACGGCCAGGAAGGGTATGGCTACACCTTC.

The chain recombines TRBV6-5 with TRBJ2-3; 9 positions agree with TRBD2. In germline, CDR1 is MNHEY, CDR2 SVGAGI. The CDR3 is made up of 16 amino acids. Trimming removed 0 bases from V and 1 base from J; junction bases left unmatched: 2. The CDR3 nucleotides are TGTGCCAGCAGTTACTCAGCGGGGGGCGGCACAGATACGCAGTATTTT. As protein: CASSYSAGGGTDTQYF.

The chain employs TRBV4-1 and TRBJ2-7, with TRBD2 matching over 7 bases. The CDR3 loop spans 16 amino acids. Trimming at V came to 1 base and at J to 1 base, leaving 7 bases not matched to a gene. Germline V gene lookup returns CDR1 MGHRA and CDR2 YSYEKL. In DNA, the CDR3 is TGCGCCAGCAGCCAAGTGGTTGGCGGGGGATCCTACGAGCAGTACTTC. Amino acids: CASSQVVGGGSYEQYF.

This clone was seen a single time. This chain links TRBV6-2 or TRBV6-3 with TRBJ2-5; no reliable D call. This CDR3 comprises 13 residues. Germline values: CDR1 MNHEY, CDR2 SVGEGT. The V gene lost 6 bases and the J gene lost 5 bases, with 13 bases spanning the gap. The CDR3 loop is CASSSRSGETQYF. CDR3 nucleotides: TGTGCCAGCAGCTCCCGATCCGGGGAGACCCAGTACTTC.

This clone has a single count. This chain uses TRBV7-2 with TRBJ1-1; no firm D call. Germline-derived CDR1 and CDR2 are SGHTA and FQGNSA. The CDR3 length is 14 residues. V lost 8 bases, J lost 7 bases, and 20 bases lay in between. The CDR3 nucleotides read TGTGCCAGCGACTCACGCAGGAACCGCAATGAAGCTTTCTTT. This translates into CASDSRRNRNEAFF.

This rearrangement joins TRBV6-2 or TRBV6-3 to TRBJ1-2; unclear D gene. Germline V gene sequence: CDR1 MNHEY, CDR2 SVGEGT. V lost 5 bases, J lost 0 bases, and 7 bases lay in between. This CDR3 comprises 13 residues. CDR3 sequence reads: CASSHTANYGYTF. The CDR3 coding sequence is TGTGCCAGCAGTCACACAGCTAACTATGGCTACACCTTC.

This rearrangement joins TRBV21-1 to TRBJ1-1; TRBD1, the table's D call, was not compared with the DNA. TRBV21-1 is deemed a pseudogene. The CDR3 is 17 residues long. CDR3 amino acids: CASSKEDRRQLNTEAFF. The DNA for the CDR3 is TGTGCCAGCAGCAAAGAGGACAGGCGCCAATTGAACACTGAAGCTTTCTTT.

The chain is built from TRBV11-2 and TRBJ2-7, with D perhaps matching TRBD2 (5 bases). Germline CDR1 is SGHAT and CDR2 is FQNNGV. V lost 5 bases and J lost 4, with 9 bases in between. This CDR3 is 12 amino acids long. Written as DNA, the CDR3 is TGTGCCAGCAGCCCCACGGGGTACGAGCAGTACTTC. Amino acids: CASSPTGYEQYF.

The chain carries TRBV30 and TRBJ2-2; the match to TRBD1 covers 9 bases. The CDR3 loop spans 18 amino acids. Germline CDR1 GTSNPN, CDR2 SVGIG (reference sequence). Germline trimming cut 4 bases from V and 3 bases from J; bases unmatched to any gene: 15. The CDR3 region is CAWTAPDRGSRYTGELFF. CDR3 bases: TGTGCCTGGACCGCGCCTGACAGGGGGTCGCGGTACACCGGGGAGCTGTTTTTT.

V gene TRBV5-1 combines with J gene TRBJ1-5, with 7 nucleotides matching TRBD1. From germline, CDR1 is SGHRS and CDR2 YFSETQ. The CDR3 runs to 14 residues. The V segment lost 0 bases and the J segment 6 bases; nucleotides outside the gene matches: 3. In nucleotides, the CDR3 is TGCGCCAGCAGCTTGGCAGGGGGTCCTCAGCCCCAGCATTTT. This codes for CASSLAGGPQPQHF.

The chain joins TRBV29-1 to TRBJ2-1; D perhaps matches TRBD1 (6 bases). The CDR3 totals 14 residues. Germline CDR1 and CDR2: SQVTM and ANQGSEA. Trimming removed 7 bases from V and 5 bases from J, with 18 bases in between. The CDR3 region has the DNA TGCAGCGCACCAACACAGGGCGGACACAATGAGCAGTTCTTC. This gives the protein CSAPTQGGHNEQFF.

This chain links TRBV7-9 with TRBJ1-2; D is possibly TRBD1 (5 bases). The germline gives CDR1 SEHNR, CDR2 FQNEAQ (reference sequence). V lost 5 bases, J lost 5 bases, and 18 bases lay in between. CDR3 size: 15 residues. In DNA, the CDR3 is TGTGCCAGCAGCATTTTCACCGGGACTGAGTATGGCTACACCTTC. Encoded protein: CASSIFTGTEYGYTF.

This chain connects TRBV21-1 to TRBJ1-1. TRBV21-1 is designated a pseudogene. The CDR3 consists of 16 residues. The CDR3 DNA is TGTGCCAGCAGCAAAGAGGGCCTGGTCCTCAACACTGAAGCTTTCTTT. Residues: CASSKEGLVLNTEAFF.

The genes are TRBV6-2 or TRBV6-3 and TRBJ1-2, with 7 bases that match TRBD1. J gave up 5 bases and V 0 bases, and 9 bases lay outside the gene matches. The length of the CDR3 is 16 residues. Germline V gives CDR1 MNHEY, CDR2 SVGEGT. CDR3 region: CASSYSSDRARYGYTF. CDR3 bases: TGTGCCAGCAGTTACTCTTCCGACAGGGCCCGGTATGGCTACACCTTC.

The V and J genes are TRBV29-1 and TRBJ1-6; D is unresolved. Germline CDR1 SQVTM, CDR2 ANQGSEA. This CDR3 is 17 amino acids long. Trimming took 6 bases from V and 5 from J, leaving 23 bases between them. The CDR3 bases are TGCAGCGTACGCGGAGAAGCAGAGGACCGAGATAATTCACCCCTCCACTTT. Its translation is CSVRGEAEDRDNSPLHF.

V gene TRBV7-8 combines with J gene TRBJ2-7; D gene uncertain. Looked up from germline, CDR1 is SGHVS and CDR2 is FQNEAQ. CDR3 length: 15 residues. The V end was cut by 2 bases, the J end by 7 bases, with 18 bases between. The CDR3 sequence: CASSLYRAETLEQYF. CDR3 bases: TGTGCCAGCAGCTTATATCGGGCAGAGACTTTGGAGCAGTACTTC.

CDR3 nucleotide sequence: TGTGCCAGCACCCGCCGGGGGACGGGCGGCTACACCTTC. This codes for CASTRRGTGGYTF. The chain links TRBV6-5 to TRBJ1-2; maybe TRBD1 (5 bases). This CDR3 has 13 residues. The V gene lost 7 bases and the J gene lost 8 bases, with 17 bases spanning the gap. Germline CDR1 MNHEY, CDR2 SVGAGI.

V and J are TRBV3-1 (or the pseudogene TRBV3-2) and TRBJ2-5, with a weak D call TRBD2 (6 bases). The germline V gene has CDR1 LGHDT and CDR2 YNNKEL (reference sequence). V lost 2 bases, J lost 1 base, and 8 bases lay in between. The CDR3 is 14 amino acids. CDR3 DNA sequence: TGTGCCAGCAGCCAACGGCGGGGCCAAGAGACCCAGTACTTC. Protein sequence: CASSQRRGQETQYF.

This sequence joins TRBV4-1 and TRBJ1-2; 12 nucleotides line up with TRBD1. The CDR3 runs 16 residues. Trimming at V came to 2 bases and at J to 8 bases, leaving 9 bases not matched to a gene. CDR1 MGHRA and CDR2 YSYEKL come from the germline V gene. CDR3 in amino acids: CASSQPPGQGARGYTF. The CDR3, as DNA: TGCGCCAGCAGCCAACCCCCGGGACAGGGGGCTCGGGGCTACACCTTC.

This rearrangement joins TRBV27 to TRBJ1-4, with TRBD1 matching over 7 bases. Germline CDR1 is MNHEY and CDR2 is SMNVEV (reference sequence). The CDR3 extends over 14 amino acids. Trimming took 7 bases from V and 8 from J; bases not matched to a gene: 10. This chain's CDR3 is CASKRDRAGEKLFF. The CDR3, as DNA: TGTGCCAGCAAACGAGACAGGGCGGGGGAAAAACTGTTTTTT.

The genes are TRBV18 and TRBJ2-1; no clear D. The CDR3 has 11 amino acids. Germline V gene lookup returns CDR1 KGHSH and CDR2 LQKENI. V shed 3 bases and J shed 6 bases, with 3 bases lying between them. The CDR3, as DNA: TGTGCCAGCTCACCGAGCAATGAGCAGTTCTTC. The encoded protein is CASSPSNEQFF.

V usage is TRBV27 and J usage is TRBJ2-7; TRBD1 matches 7 bases. CDR1 is MNHEY, CDR2 SMNVEV, per germline (reference sequence). Trimming cost V 6 bases and J 5 bases; bases outside gene matches: 7. The CDR3 is 13 residues long. This CDR3 is CASSPTGKHEQYF. In DNA, the CDR3 is TGTGCCAGCAGCCCGACAGGGAAACACGAGCAGTACTTC.